The subject of this entry is one TCR beta chain. The data stem from a study of blood T cell repertoires in COVID-19. The protocol was immunoSEQ multiplex PCR, while the TCRdb copy is restricted to in-frame clones and leaves out a portion. The table lists 350,000 or so clones, approximately 86% of them singletons, with roughly 4% in the top ten. With 4 bases clipped from V and 0 bases from J, the junction kept 2 bases outside the gene matches. Germline V lookup: CDR1 SGHNT, CDR2 YYREEE (reference sequence). The CDR3 loop spans 16 amino acids. This TCR was recovered from a woman in her thirties or forties with acute COVID-19. The sample comprised PBMCs or T cells enriched from blood (not recorded which). The V call is TRBV5-4, the J call TRBJ2-2, with 11 positions matching TRBD2. CDR3 nucleotide sequence: TGTGCCAGCAGCCAGGGACTAGCGGCGAACACCGGGGAGCTGTTTTTT. Residues: CASSQGLAANTGELFF.